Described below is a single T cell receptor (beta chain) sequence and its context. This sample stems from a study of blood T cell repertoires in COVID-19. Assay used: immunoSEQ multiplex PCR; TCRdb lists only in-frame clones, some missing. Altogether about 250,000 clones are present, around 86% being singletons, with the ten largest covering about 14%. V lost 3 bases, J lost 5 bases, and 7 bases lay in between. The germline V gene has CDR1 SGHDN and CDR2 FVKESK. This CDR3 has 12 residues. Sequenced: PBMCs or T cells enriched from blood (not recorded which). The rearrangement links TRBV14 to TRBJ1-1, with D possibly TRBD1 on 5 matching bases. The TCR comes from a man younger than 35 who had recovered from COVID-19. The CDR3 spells CASSQGRTEAFF. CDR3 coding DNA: TGTGCCAGCAGCCAGGGGCGGACTGAAGCTTTCTTT.